These 8 T cell receptor beta chains originate from one sample sequenced in a study of blood T cell repertoires in COVID-19. Assay: immunoSEQ multiplex PCR; the TCRdb copy retains only in-frame clones and omits some. The table records about 99,000 clones, over 75% of them present only once. The sample taken for sequencing was peripheral blood. The receptors come from a human donor in a cohort sampled during active COVID-19.

This clone occurred once. This chain uses TRBV15 with TRBJ1-2; TRBD1 is a possible D gene (5 bases). With 0 bases removed from V and 5 bases from J, the gap between germline ends came to 10 bases. CDR1 and CDR2 (germline): LNHNV, YYDKDF (reference sequence). This CDR3 is built from 14 residues. CDR3 loop: CATSRDLSGYGYTF. CDR3 nucleotides: TGTGCCACCAGCAGAGATTTGTCAGGGTATGGCTACACCTTC.

The V gene is TRBV19, the J gene TRBJ2-7, with 7 positions matching TRBD1. The V gene end was trimmed by 1 base and the J gene end by 0 bases; junction bases not matched to a gene: 3. CDR1 is LNHDA and CDR2 is SQIVND in the germline V gene (reference sequence). The CDR3 is 15 residues long. Written as DNA, the CDR3 is TGTGCCAGTAGTATAGGAGGGGGCGCCTCCTACGAGCAGTACTTC. Residues: CASSIGGGASYEQYF.

The rearrangement links TRBV19 to TRBJ2-7; 9 nucleotides align to TRBD1. Trimming at V came to 7 bases and at J to 0 bases, leaving 10 bases not matched to a gene. The CDR3 extends over 16 amino acids. Germline CDR1 LNHDA, CDR2 SQIVND (reference sequence). The CDR3 DNA is TGTGCCAGTACCCCCGGACGGGGACAGGGCTCCTACGAGCAGTACTTC. Protein sequence: CASTPGRGQGSYEQYF.

CDR3 DNA sequence: TGTGCCAGCAGCTCAGGTACAGGTTACACCTACGAGCAGTACTTC. Its protein product is CASSSGTGYTYEQYF. The chain links TRBV5-6 to TRBJ2-7, with D perhaps matching TRBD1 (5 bases). From germline, CDR1 is SGHDT and CDR2 YYEEEE. Trimming took off 3 bases at V and 2 bases at J, with 15 bases between the two ends. The CDR3 covers 15 residues.

This chain connects TRBV27 to TRBJ2-5, with D possibly TRBD1 on 6 matching bases. This CDR3 comprises 13 residues. The germline V gene encodes CDR1 MNHEY and CDR2 SMNVEV (reference sequence). V lost 3 bases and J lost 3, with 8 bases in between. The DNA for the CDR3 is TGTGCCAGCAGTTTTCGGACAGAAGAGACCCAGTACTTC. Its protein is CASSFRTEETQYF.

The chain carries TRBV7-9 and TRBJ2-1; TRBD1 might be the D (8 bases). The CDR3 is 16 residues long. V dropped 4 bases and J dropped 5 bases, with 18 bases sitting between them. Germline V gene lookup returns CDR1 SEHNR and CDR2 FQNEAQ (reference sequence). The CDR3 loop is CASSSRTGGGHNEQFF. CDR3 nucleotide sequence: TGTGCCAGCAGCTCCCGTACAGGGGGGGGGCACAATGAGCAGTTCTTC.

The V and J genes are TRBV2 and TRBJ1-6; 7 nucleotides agree with TRBD1. The CDR3 length is 14 residues. Trimming took 6 bases from V and 7 from J; bases not matched to a gene: 6. Germline V gene sequence: CDR1 SNHLY, CDR2 FYNNEI. In DNA, the CDR3 is TGTGCCAGCAGAACCGGGACAGTAAATTCACCCCTCCACTTT. Translating it yields CASRTGTVNSPLHF.

V usage is TRBV19 and J usage is TRBJ2-1; no reliable D call. The germline gives CDR1 LNHDA, CDR2 SQIVND (reference sequence). This CDR3 has 13 residues. V lost 6 bases, J lost 6 bases, and 12 bases lay in between. In DNA form, the CDR3 reads TGTGCCAGTAGCATCTACACGGGCAATGAGCAGTTCTTC. The encoded protein is CASSIYTGNEQFF.